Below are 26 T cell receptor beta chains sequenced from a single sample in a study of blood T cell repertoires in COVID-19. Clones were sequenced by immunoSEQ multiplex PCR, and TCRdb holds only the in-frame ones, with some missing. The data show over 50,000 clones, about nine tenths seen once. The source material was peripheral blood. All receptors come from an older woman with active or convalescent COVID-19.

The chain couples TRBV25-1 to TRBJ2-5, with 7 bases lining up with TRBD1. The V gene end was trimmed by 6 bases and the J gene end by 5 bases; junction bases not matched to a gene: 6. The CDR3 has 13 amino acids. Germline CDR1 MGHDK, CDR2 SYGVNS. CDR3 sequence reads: CASSDREWETQYF. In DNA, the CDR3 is TGTGCCAGCAGCGACAGGGAGTGGGAGACCCAGTACTTC.

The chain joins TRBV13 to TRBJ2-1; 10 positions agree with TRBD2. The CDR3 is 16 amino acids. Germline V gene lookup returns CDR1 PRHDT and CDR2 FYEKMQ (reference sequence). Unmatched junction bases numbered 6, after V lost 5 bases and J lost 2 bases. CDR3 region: CASSTPSGSAYNEQFF. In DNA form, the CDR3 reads TGTGCCAGCAGCACTCCTAGCGGGAGCGCCTACAATGAGCAGTTCTTC.

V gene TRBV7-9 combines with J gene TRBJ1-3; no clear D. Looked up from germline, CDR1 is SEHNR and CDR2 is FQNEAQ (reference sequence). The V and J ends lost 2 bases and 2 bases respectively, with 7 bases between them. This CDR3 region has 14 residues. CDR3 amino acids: CASSLTGAGNTIYF. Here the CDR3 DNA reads TGTGCCAGCAGCTTAACCGGTGCTGGAAACACCATATATTTT.

The chain's CDR3 is CASTDWGQGGNEQFF. For the CDR3, the DNA is TGTGCCAGTACCGACTGGGGACAGGGGGGCAATGAGCAGTTCTTC. The genes are TRBV19 and TRBJ2-1; 11 positions agree with TRBD1. The CDR3 sequence is 15 residues long. The germline V gene encodes CDR1 LNHDA and CDR2 SQIVND (reference sequence). With V trimmed by 7 bases and J by 6 bases, 8 bases remained unmatched. Using reference TRBV19 and TRBJ2-1 for the parts outside the CDR3, the full variable domain is DGGITQSPKYLFRKEGQNVTLSCEQNLNHDAMYWYRQDPGQGLRLIYYSQIVNDFQKGDIAEGYSVSREKKESFPLTVTSAQKNPTAFYLCASTDWGQGGNEQFFGPGTRLTVL.

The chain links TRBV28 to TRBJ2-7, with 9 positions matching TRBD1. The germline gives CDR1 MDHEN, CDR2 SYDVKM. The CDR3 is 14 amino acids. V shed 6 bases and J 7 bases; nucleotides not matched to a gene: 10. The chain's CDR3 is CASSLGQGNREQYF. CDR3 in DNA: TGTGCCAGCAGCTTGGGACAGGGAAATCGGGAGCAGTACTTC.

CDR3 loop: CASSYSHPGLANEQFF. CDR3 DNA: TGTGCCAGCAGTTACTCGCACCCGGGACTAGCGAACGAGCAGTTCTTC. The chain employs TRBV6-6 and TRBJ2-1; 10 bases line up with TRBD2. The germline gives CDR1 MNHNY, CDR2 SVGAGI (reference sequence). CDR3 size: 16 residues. J lost 10 bases, V lost 0 bases, and 9 bases had no gene match.

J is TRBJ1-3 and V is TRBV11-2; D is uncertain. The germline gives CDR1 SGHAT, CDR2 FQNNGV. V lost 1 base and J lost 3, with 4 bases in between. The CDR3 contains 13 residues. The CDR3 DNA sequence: TGTGCCAGCAGCTTAGGAGGTGGAAACACCATATATTTT. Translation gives CASSLGGGNTIYF. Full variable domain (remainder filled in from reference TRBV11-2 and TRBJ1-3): EAGVAQSPRYKIIEKRQSVAFWCNPISGHATLYWYQQILGQGPKLLIQFQNNGVVDDSQLPKDRFSAERLKGVDSTLKIQPAKLEDSAVYLCASSLGGGNTIYFGEGSWLTVV.

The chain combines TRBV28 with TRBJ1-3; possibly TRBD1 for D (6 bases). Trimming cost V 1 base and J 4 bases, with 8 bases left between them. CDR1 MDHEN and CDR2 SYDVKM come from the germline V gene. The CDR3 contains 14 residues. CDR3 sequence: CASSLSGAGNTIYF. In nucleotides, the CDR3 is TGTGCCAGCAGTTTATCAGGGGCGGGAAACACCATATATTTT.

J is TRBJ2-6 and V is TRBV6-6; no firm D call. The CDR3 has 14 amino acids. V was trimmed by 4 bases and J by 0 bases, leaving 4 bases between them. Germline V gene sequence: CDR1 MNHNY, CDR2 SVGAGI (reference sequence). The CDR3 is CASSSSSGANVLTF. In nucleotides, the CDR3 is TGTGCCAGCAGTTCGAGCTCTGGGGCCAACGTCCTGACTTTC.

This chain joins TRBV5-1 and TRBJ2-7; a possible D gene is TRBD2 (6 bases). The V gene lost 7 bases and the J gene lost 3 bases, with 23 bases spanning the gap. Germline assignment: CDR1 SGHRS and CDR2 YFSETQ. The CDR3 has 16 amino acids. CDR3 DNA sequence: TGCGCCAGCCGGAACAGTCGCGGGGAGATCCGCTACGAGCAGTACTTC. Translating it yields CASRNSRGEIRYEQYF.

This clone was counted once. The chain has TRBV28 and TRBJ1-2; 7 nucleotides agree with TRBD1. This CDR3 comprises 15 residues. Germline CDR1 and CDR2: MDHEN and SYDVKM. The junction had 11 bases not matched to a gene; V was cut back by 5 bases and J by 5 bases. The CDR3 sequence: CASSPSSQGSYGYTF. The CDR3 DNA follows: TGTGCCAGCAGTCCGAGCTCACAGGGGAGTTATGGCTACACCTTC.

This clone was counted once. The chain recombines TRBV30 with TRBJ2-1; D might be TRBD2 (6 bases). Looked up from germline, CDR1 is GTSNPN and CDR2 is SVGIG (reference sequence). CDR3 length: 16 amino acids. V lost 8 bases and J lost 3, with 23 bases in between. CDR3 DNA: TGTGCCAGAACGGGTTCAGCGGGCGGACTCTACAATGAGCAGTTCTTC. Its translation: CARTGSAGGLYNEQFF.

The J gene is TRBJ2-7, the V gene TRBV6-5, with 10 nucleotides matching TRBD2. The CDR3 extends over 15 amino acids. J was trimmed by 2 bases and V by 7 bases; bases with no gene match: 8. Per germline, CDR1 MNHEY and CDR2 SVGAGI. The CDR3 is CASNKREGPPYEQYF. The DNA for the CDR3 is TGTGCCAGCAACAAGCGGGAGGGCCCTCCCTACGAGCAGTACTTC.

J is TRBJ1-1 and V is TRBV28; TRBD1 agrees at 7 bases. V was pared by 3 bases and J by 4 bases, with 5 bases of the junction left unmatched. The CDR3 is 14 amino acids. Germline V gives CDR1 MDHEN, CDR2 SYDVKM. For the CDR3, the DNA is TGTGCCAGCAGTTTCAGGCAGGGGGGCACTGAAGCTTTCTTT. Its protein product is CASSFRQGGTEAFF. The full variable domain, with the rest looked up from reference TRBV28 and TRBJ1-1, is DVKVTQSSRYLVKRTGEKVFLECVQDMDHENMFWYRQDPGLGLRLIYFSYDVKMKEKGDIPEGYSVSREKKERFSLILESASTNQTSMYLCASSFRQGGTEAFFGQGTRLTVV.

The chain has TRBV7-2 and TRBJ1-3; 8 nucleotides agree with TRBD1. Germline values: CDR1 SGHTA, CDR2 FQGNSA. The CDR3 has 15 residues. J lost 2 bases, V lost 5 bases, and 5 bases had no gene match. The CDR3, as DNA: TGTGCCAGCAGCCTAGACAGGGGAACTGGAAACACCATATATTTT. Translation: CASSLDRGTGNTIYF.

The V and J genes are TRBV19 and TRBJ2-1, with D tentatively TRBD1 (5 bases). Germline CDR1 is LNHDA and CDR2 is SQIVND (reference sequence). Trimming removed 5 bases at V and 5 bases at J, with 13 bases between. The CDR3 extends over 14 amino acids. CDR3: CASSPQGLDNEQFF. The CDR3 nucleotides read TGTGCCAGTAGTCCCCAGGGCCTTGACAATGAGCAGTTCTTC.

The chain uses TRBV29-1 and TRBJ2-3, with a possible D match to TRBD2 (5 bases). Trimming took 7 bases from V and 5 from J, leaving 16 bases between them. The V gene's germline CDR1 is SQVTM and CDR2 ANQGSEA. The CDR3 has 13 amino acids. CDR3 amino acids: CSAEATLGDTQYF. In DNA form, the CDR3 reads TGCAGCGCCGAGGCAACACTAGGAGATACGCAGTATTTT.

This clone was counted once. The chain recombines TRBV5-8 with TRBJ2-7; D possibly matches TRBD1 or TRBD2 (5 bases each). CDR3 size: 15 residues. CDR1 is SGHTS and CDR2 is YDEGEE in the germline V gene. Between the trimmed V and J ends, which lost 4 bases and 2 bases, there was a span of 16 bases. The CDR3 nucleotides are TGTGCCAGCAGCCTGGGACGGCCCAGGGCCTACGAGCAGTACTTC. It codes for CASSLGRPRAYEQYF.

The CDR3 nucleotides are TGCGCCAGCAGGATCGGGGAAACCGGGGAGCTGTTTTTT. Translation: CASRIGETGELFF. This sequence joins TRBV5-1 and TRBJ2-2, with a weak D call TRBD2 (5 bases). The CDR3 sequence is 13 residues long. V lost 5 bases and J 5 bases, leaving 10 bases between the germline ends. CDR1 and CDR2 from the germline V gene are SGHRS and YFSETQ.

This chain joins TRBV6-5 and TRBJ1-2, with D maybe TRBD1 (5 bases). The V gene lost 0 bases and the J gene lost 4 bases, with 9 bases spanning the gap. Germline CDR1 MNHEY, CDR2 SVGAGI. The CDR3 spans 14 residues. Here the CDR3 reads CASSYSHRSYGYTF. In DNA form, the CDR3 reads TGTGCCAGCAGTTACTCGCACAGGAGCTATGGCTACACCTTC.

The CDR3 DNA reads TGTGCCAGCAGCCCTGGCGGGTGGGTTGAAGATACGCAGTATTTT. Protein product: CASSPGGWVEDTQYF. The V and J genes are TRBV3-1 (or the pseudogene TRBV3-2) and TRBJ2-3; D possibly corresponds to TRBD2 (5 bases). This CDR3 spans 15 amino acids. Trimming cost V 4 bases and J 5 bases, with 16 bases left between them. CDR1 and CDR2 from the germline V gene are LGHDT and YNNKEL (reference sequence).

The CDR3 DNA is TGTGCCAGCAGCTTGGTGGACAGGGGACTGGGCGAGCAGTACTTC. Its translation is CASSLVDRGLGEQYF. The chain carries TRBV5-4 and TRBJ2-7, with 9 bases that match TRBD1. The germline CDR1 and CDR2 sequences are SGHNT and YYREEE (reference sequence). V trimming: 0 bases; J trimming: 6 bases; junction bases outside the gene matches: 7. This CDR3 spans 15 amino acids.

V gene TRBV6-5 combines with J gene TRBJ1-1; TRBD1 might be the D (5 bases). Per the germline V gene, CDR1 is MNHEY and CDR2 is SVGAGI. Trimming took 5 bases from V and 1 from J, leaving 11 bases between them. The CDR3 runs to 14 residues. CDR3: CASSRNQGNTEAFF. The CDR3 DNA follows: TGTGCCAGCAGTCGGAATCAGGGGAACACTGAAGCTTTCTTT.

In nucleotides, the CDR3 is TGTGCCATCAGGGGTCGGAGCGGGGGTTCCTACGAGCAGTACTTC. Translated: CAIRGRSGGSYEQYF. V and J are TRBV10-3 and TRBJ2-7; 8 nucleotides match TRBD2. The CDR3 spans 15 residues. The V gene's germline CDR1 is ENHRY and CDR2 SYGVKD. V lost 6 bases and J lost 1; bases outside the gene matches: 8.

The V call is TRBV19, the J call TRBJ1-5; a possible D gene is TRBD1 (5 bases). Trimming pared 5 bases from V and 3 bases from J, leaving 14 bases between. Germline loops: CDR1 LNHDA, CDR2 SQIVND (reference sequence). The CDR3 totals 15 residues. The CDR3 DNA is TGTGCCAGTAGTCCGCCGGGGGGATACAATCAGCCCCAGCATTTT. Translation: CASSPPGGYNQPQHF.

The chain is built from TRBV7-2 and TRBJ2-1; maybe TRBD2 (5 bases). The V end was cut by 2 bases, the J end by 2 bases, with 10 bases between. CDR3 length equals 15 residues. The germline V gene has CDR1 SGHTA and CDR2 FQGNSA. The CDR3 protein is CASSLRGQAYNEQFF. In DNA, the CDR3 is TGTGCCAGCAGCTTACGAGGGCAAGCCTACAATGAGCAGTTCTTC.